This T cell receptor (beta chain) is from a study of T cells and Merkel cell carcinoma outcomes. General study findings and limits: Reportedly, T-cell repertoire with density predicts Merkel cell carcinoma outcomes.

To note about this clone: What it binds is not known.

Clones were read by immunoSEQ multiplex PCR, and TCRdb kept only the in-frame ones, dropping some. The table lists 7,000 to 10,000 clones, under 90% of them singletons. CDR1 SEHNR and CDR2 FQNEAQ come from the germline V gene (reference sequence). V shed 5 bases and J shed 4 bases, with 14 bases lying between them. The CDR3 covers 14 residues. Sequencing was done on a sample of tumor tissue from Merkel cell carcinoma. The clonotype comes from a human donor with Merkel cell carcinoma. The rearrangement joins TRBV7-9 to TRBJ1-1; a possible D gene is TRBD1 (5 bases). CDR3 bases: TGTGCCAGCAGCGGGCAGGGTGGCGGCACTGAAGCTTTCTTT. Amino acids: CASSGQGGGTEAFF.